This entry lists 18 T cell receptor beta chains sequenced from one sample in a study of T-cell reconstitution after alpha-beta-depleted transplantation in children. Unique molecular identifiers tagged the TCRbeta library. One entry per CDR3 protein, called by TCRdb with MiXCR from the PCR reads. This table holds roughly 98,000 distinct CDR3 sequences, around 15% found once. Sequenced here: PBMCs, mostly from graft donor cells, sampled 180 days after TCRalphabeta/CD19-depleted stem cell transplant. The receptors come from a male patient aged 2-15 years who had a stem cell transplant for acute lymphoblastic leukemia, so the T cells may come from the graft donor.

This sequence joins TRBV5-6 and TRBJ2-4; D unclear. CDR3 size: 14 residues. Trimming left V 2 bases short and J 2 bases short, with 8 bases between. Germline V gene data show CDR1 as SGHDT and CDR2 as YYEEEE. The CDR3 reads CASSFGLTKNIQYF. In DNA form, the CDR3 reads TGTGCCAGCAGCTTTGGGTTAACCAAAAACATTCAGTACTTC.

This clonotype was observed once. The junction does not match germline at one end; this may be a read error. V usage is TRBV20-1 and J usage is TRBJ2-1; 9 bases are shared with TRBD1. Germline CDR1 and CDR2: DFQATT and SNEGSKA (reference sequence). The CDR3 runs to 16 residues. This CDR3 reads CSSRRLGTGPYNEQFF. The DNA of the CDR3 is TGCAGTTCTAGACGCCTTGGGACAGGGCCCTACAATGAGCAGTTCTTC.

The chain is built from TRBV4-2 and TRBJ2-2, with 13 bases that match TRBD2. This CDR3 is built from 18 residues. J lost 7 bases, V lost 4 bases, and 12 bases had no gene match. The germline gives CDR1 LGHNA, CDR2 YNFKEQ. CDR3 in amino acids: CASSRWTSGGFRGGELFF. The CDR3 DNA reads TGTGCCAGCAGCCGTTGGACTAGCGGGGGCTTTCGGGGCGGGGAGCTGTTTTTT.

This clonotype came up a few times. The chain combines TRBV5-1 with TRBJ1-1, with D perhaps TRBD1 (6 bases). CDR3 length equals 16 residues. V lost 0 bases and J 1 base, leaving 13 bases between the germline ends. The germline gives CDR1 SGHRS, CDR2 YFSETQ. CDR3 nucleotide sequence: TGCGCCAGCAGCTTGGCTTGGGGGGCTGAGAACACTGAAGCTTTCTTT. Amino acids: CASSLAWGAENTEAFF.

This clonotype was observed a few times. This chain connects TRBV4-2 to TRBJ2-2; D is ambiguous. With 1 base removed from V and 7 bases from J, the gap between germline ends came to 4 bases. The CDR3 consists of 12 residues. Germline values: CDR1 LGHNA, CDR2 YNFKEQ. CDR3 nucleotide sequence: TGTGCCAGCAGCCAAGTTCACGGGGAGCTGTTTTTT. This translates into CASSQVHGELFF.

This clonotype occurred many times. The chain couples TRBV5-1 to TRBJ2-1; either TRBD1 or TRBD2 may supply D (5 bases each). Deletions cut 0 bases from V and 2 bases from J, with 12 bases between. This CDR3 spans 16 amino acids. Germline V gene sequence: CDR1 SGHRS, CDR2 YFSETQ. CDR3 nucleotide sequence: TGCGCCAGCAGCTTGGGAGGGACCCCGGCCTACAATGAGCAGTTCTTC. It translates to CASSLGGTPAYNEQFF.

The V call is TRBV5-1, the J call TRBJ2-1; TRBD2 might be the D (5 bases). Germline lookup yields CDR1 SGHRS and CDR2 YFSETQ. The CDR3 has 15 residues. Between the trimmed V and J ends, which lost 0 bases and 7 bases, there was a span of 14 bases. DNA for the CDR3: TGCGCCAGCAGCTTGGTGTGGACTCGAGGGAATGAGCAGTTCTTC. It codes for CASSLVWTRGNEQFF.

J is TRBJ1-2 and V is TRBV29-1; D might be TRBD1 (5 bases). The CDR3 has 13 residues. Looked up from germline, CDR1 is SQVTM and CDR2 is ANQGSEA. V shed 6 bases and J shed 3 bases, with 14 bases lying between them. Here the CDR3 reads CSVRQRWDYGYTF. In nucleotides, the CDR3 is TGCAGCGTCAGACAGCGCTGGGACTATGGCTACACCTTC.

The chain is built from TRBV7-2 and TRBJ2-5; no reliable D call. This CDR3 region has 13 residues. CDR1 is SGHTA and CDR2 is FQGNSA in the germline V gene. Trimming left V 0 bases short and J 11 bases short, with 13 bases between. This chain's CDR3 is CASSLAPDTRQYF. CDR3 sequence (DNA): TGTGCCAGCAGCTTAGCCCCCGACACCCGTCAGTACTTC. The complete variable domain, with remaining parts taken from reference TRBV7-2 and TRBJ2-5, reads GAGVSQSPSNKVTEKGKDVELRCDPISGHTALYWYRQSLGQGLEFLIYFQGNSAPDKSGLPSDRFSAERTGGSVSTLTIQRTQQEDSAVYLCASSLAPDTRQYFGPGTRLLVL.

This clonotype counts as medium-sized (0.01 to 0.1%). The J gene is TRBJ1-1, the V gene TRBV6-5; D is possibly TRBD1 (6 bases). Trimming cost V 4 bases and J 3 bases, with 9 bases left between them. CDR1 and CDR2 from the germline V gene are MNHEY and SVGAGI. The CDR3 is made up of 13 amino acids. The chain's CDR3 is CASSFEGDTEAFF. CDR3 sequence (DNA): TGTGCCAGCAGTTTTGAGGGGGACACTGAAGCTTTCTTT.

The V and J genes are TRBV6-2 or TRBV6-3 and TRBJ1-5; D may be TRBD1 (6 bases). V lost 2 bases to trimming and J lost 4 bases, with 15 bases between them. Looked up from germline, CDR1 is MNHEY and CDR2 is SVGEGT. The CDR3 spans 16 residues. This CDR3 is CASSYSFGTPNQPQHF. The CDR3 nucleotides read TGTGCCAGCAGTTACAGTTTTGGGACACCTAATCAGCCCCAGCATTTT.

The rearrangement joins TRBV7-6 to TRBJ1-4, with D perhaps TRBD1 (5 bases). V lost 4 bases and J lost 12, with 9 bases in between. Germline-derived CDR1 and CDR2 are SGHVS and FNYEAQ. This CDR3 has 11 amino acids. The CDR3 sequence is CASSSTEELFF. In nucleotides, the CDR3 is TGTGCCAGCAGCTCGACAGAAGAACTGTTTTTT.

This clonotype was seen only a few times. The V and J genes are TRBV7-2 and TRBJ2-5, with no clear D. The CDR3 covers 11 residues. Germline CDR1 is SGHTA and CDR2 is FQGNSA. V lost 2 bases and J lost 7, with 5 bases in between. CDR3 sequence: CASSLTGTQYF. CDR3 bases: TGTGCCAGCAGCTTAACTGGGACCCAGTACTTC.

CDR3 coding DNA: TGTGCCAGCAGCCAACTACGGACAGGAAGAGCAGCTAACTATGGCTACACCTTC. This sequence encodes CASSQLRTGRAANYGYTF. The V call is TRBV4-2, the J call TRBJ1-2; TRBD1 aligns across 7 bases. V lost 2 bases to trimming and J lost 0 bases; unmatched junction nucleotides: 12. The CDR3 contains 18 residues. The germline V gene has CDR1 LGHNA and CDR2 YNFKEQ.

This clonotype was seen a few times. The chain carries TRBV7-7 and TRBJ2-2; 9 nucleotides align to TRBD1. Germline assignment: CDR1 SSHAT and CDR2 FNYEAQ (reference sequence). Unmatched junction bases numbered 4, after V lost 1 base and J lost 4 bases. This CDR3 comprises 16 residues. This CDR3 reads CASSLGTGGSTGELFF. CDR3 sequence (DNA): TGTGCCAGCAGCTTAGGAACAGGGGGCAGCACCGGGGAGCTGTTTTTT.

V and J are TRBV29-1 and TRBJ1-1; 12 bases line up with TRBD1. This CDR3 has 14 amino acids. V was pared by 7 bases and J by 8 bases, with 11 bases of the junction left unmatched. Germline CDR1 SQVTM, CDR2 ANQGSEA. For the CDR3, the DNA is TGCAGCGCCCTCAGGGGACAGGGGGCCGGAGAAGCTTTCTTT. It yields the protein CSALRGQGAGEAFF.

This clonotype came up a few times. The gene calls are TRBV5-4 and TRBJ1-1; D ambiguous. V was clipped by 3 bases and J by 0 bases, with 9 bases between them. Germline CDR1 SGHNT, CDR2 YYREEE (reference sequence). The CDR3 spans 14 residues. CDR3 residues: CASSSDGLNTEAFF. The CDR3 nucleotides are TGTGCCAGCAGCTCGGACGGACTGAACACTGAAGCTTTCTTT.

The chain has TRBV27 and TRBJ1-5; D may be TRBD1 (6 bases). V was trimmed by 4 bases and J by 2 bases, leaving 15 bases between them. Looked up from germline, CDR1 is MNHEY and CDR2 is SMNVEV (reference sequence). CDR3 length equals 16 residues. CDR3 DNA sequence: TGTGCCAGCAGTTCCGTACAGGGTACGGGCAATCAGCCCCAGCATTTT. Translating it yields CASSSVQGTGNQPQHF.